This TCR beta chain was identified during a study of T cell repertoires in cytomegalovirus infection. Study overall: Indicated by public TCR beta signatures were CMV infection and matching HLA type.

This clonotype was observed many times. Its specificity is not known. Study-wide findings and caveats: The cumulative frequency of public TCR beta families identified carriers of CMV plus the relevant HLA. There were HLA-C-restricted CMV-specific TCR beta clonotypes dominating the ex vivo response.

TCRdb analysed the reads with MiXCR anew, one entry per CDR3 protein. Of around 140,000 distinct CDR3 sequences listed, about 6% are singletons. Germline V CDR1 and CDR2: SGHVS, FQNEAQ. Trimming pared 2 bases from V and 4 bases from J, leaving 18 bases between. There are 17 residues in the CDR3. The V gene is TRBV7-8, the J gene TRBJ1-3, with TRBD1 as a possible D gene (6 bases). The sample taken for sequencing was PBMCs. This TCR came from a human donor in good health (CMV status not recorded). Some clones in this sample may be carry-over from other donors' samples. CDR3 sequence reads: CASSLLLDRRKGNTIYF. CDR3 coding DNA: TGTGCCAGCAGCTTACTTCTCGACAGGAGAAAGGGAAACACCATATATTTT.